The rows below give T cell receptor beta chains drawn from one sample of a study of OX40 agonist ivuxolimab in advanced cancers. The assay was immunoSEQ multiplex PCR, and TCRdb's table has in-frame clones only and misses some. The sample records 8,500 to 11,000 clones, 70% to 85% being singletons. The sequenced sample was CD4+ or CD8+ T cells sorted from blood, obtained in a trial of the OX40 agonist ivuxolimab. The receptors were sampled from an adult with an advanced solid tumor such as melanoma, head and neck, liver or kidney cancer. Each CDR3 is given with its conserved first and last residue. A D gene is named only where the DNA matches it firmly. The listing skips clone size in some rows; elsewhere it reads once, few, many or a size class.

>TRBV2|TRBJ2-1|.|TRBD2|14
TGTGCCAGCAGTGCACTAGCGGGAGGGCAAGGGCAGTTCTTC
CASSALAGGQGQFF
>TRBV27|TRBJ2-1|.|.|12
TGTGCCAGCAGCTTGGACAGCGATGAGCAGTTCTTC
CASSLDSDEQFF
>TRBV7-8|TRBJ2-5|.|.|16
TGTGCCAGCAGTCACCCAGGAAGGGACAACCAAGAGACCCAGTACTTC
CASSHPGRDNQETQYF
>TRBV27|TRBJ2-7|medium-sized|.|16
TGTGCCAGCAGTTTATCGGGAGACAGCCTCTCCTACGAGCAGTACTTC
CASSLSGDSLSYEQYF
>TRBV11-2|TRBJ2-7|once|TRBD2|16
TGTGCCAGCAGCTTATTCTCTAGCGGGCGTGCCTACGAGCAGTACTTC
CASSLFSSGRAYEQYF
>TRBV5-1|TRBJ2-1|.|.|15
TGCGCCAGCAGCTTCCGGGATTTCTCCTACAATGAGCAGTTCTTC
CASSFRDFSYNEQFF
>TRBV7-9|TRBJ1-1|.|.|13
TGTGCCAGCAGCTTTAATGGACAGAGGGAAGCTTTCTTT
CASSFNGQREAFF
>TRBV27|TRBJ1-5|once|TRBD1|16
TGTGCCAGCAGTCTCCTCGGACAGGACGGGCAGTGGCCCCAGCATTTT
CASSLLGQDGQWPQHF
>TRBV19|TRBJ2-1|.|.|15
TGTGCCACCCTTCACCCCCGGGGCTCCTACAATGAGCAGTTCTTC
CATLHPRGSYNEQFF
>TRBV2|TRBJ2-3|.|TRBD1|14
TGTGCCAGCAGTGATACAGGGGGCACAGATACGCAGTATTTT
CASSDTGGTDTQYF
>TRBV6-9|TRBJ1-1|.|.|13
TGTGCCAGCAGTTATACGGCGAACACTGAAGCTTTCTTT
CASSYTANTEAFF
>TRBV28|TRBJ2-1|.|.|14
TGTGCCAGTACCTCCCGGAGCTCCTACAATGAGCAGTTCTTC
CASTSRSSYNEQFF
>TRBV19|TRBJ2-2|.|TRBD2|15
TGTGCCAGTAGTTTAGCGGGGGAGAACACCGGGGAGCTGTTTTTT
CASSLAGENTGELFF
>TRBV9|TRBJ1-5|.|TRBD1|15
TGTGCCAGCAGCCACAGGGGAGGTTACAATCAGCCCCAGCATTTT
CASSHRGGYNQPQHF
>TRBV6-4|TRBJ1-2|.|TRBD1|15
TGTGCCAGCAGTGAGAGGGGGACAGGGGGCTATGGCTACACCTTC
CASSERGTGGYGYTF
>TRBV2|TRBJ2-3|few|.|14
TGTGCCAGCAGTGTTTGGGATGACACAGATACGCAGTATTTT
CASSVWDDTDTQYF
>TRBV6-5|TRBJ2-7|.|TRBD1|14
TGTGCCAGCAGCCCCGGGACAGACTCCTACGAGCAGTACTTC
CASSPGTDSYEQYF
>TRBV4-1|TRBJ2-7|.|TRBD1|14
TGCGCCAGCAGCCAACAGGGGGCGACGTACGAGCAGTACTTC
CASSQQGATYEQYF
>TRBV9|TRBJ2-1|.|.|15
TGTGCCAGCACCCCAGGCGGAAGCTCCTACAATGAGCAGTTCTTC
CASTPGGSSYNEQFF
>TRBV9|TRBJ2-3|.|.|15
TGTGCCAGCAGCCTATCCGGTTGGGGCACAGATACGCAGTATTTT
CASSLSGWGTDTQYF
>TRBV12-1|TRBJ2-3|.|.|18
TGTGCCAGCAGCTTTGGCCTCTGCTGGAGTTCTAGCACAGATACGCAGTATTTT
CASSFGLCWSSSTDTQYF
>TRBV10-2|TRBJ2-5|.|.|15
TGCGCCAGCAGTGAGTCCCCTCCCTCGAGAGAGACCCAGTACTTC
CASSESPPSRETQYF
>TRBV5-4|TRBJ2-3|large|.|18
TGTGCCAGCAGCCCATGGAGTCGGGGAGGTTTGTTCGCAGATACGCAGTATTTT
CASSPWSRGGLFADTQYF
>TRBV4-1|TRBJ2-7|once|TRBD1|15
TGCGCCAGCAGCCAAGTACCGGGACAGTCGGTTGAGCAGTACTTC
CASSQVPGQSVEQYF
>TRBV4-1|TRBJ2-5|.|.|15
TGCGCCAGCAGCCAATCTAGGACGGACTCGGGGACCCAGTACTTC
CASSQSRTDSGTQYF
>TRBV19|TRBJ1-5|.|.|15
TGTGCCAGTAGTATTAGCCCTCGGGGCAATCAGCCCCAGCATTTT
CASSISPRGNQPQHF
>TRBV7-9|TRBJ2-3|.|TRBD1|16
TGTGCCAGCAGTTTACAGGGGCCAGGGGGCACAGATACGCAGTATTTT
CASSLQGPGGTDTQYF